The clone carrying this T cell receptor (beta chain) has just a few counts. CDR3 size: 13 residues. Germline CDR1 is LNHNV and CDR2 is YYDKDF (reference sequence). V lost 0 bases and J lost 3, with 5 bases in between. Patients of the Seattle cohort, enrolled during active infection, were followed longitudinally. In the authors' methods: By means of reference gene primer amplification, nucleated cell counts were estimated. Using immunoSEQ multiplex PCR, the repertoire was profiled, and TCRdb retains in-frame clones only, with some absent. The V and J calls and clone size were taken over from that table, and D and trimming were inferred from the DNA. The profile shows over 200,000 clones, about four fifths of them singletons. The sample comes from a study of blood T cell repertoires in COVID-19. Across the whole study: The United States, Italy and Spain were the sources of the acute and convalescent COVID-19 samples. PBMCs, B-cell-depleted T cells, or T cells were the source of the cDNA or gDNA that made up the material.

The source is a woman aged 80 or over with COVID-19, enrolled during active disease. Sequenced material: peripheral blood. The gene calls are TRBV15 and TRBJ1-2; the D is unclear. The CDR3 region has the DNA TGTGCCACCAGCAGAGACCGGGACTATGGCTACACCTTC. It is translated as CATSRDRDYGYTF.